Listed here are 13 T cell receptor beta chains from one sample, sequenced in a study of regulatory T cells in long-lasting Graves disease. Time point reported: newly diagnosed GD, antithyroid drugs for less than 3 months. From PBMCs, RNA was extracted and then used to make the TCR library. Arm-PCR of CDR3 regions and iRepertoire HTBI primers were used to build TCR beta libraries. TCRdb analysed the multiplex PCR reads with MiXCR anew, one entry per CDR3 protein. The table shows 200,000 to 250,000 distinct CDR3 sequences, with about 16% occurring only once. The source material was peripheral blood mononuclear cells (PBMCs), sampled at new diagnosis, from a patient treated with antithyroid drugs. The receptors were sampled from a female donor with Graves disease.

On this clonotype: A much more abundant neighbour one base away suggests this may be a read error. The chain employs TRBV28 and TRBJ2-6; D call uncertain. Germline loops: CDR1 MDHEN, CDR2 SYDVKM. The CDR3 is 13 residues long. The CDR3 nucleotides are TGTGCCAGCGGTTTGTTTGGGGCCAACGTCCTGACTTTC. It encodes CASGLFGANVLTF.

In this sample, this clonotype turned up many times. This chain uses TRBV2 with TRBJ1-1; no reliable D call. Germline CDR1 reads SNHLY; CDR2 reads FYNNEI. The CDR3 contains 11 residues. V shed 6 bases and J shed 4 bases, with 6 bases lying between them. CDR3 DNA sequence: TGTGCCAGCAGGGTTAGCACTGAAGCTTTCTTT. Encoded protein: CASRVSTEAFF.

This sequence joins TRBV7-2 and TRBJ2-3; no reliable D call. CDR1 is SGHTA, CDR2 FQGNSA, per germline. The CDR3 totals 11 residues. V was pared by 1 base and J by 14 bases, with 10 bases between. The CDR3, as DNA: TGTGCCAGCAGCTTAGGGCCAGTTTTGTATTTT. This translates into CASSLGPVLYF.

This clonotype was picked up many times. This CDR3 reads CSARDGGAGAKQPQHF. Here the CDR3 DNA reads TGCAGTGCTAGAGATGGGGGGGCAGGGGCGAAACAGCCCCAGCATTTT. The chain employs TRBV20-1 and TRBJ1-5, with D perhaps matching TRBD1 (6 bases). V lost 0 bases, J lost 7 bases, and 19 bases lay in between. This CDR3 is 16 amino acids long. Germline-derived CDR1 and CDR2 are DFQATT and SNEGSKA (reference sequence).

This clonotype was observed at least ten times. The CDR3: CAISDSTDYGYTF. DNA for the CDR3: TGTGCCATCAGTGACTCGACAGACTATGGCTACACCTTC. This rearrangement joins TRBV10-3 to TRBJ1-2; a possible D gene is TRBD1 (5 bases). The germline gives CDR1 ENHRY, CDR2 SYGVKD. The CDR3 has 13 residues. V was pared by 3 bases and J by 3 bases, with 8 bases between.

The sample holds a few counts of this clonotype. The CDR3 region is CVTYRDRDVVIYEQYF. The CDR3 nucleotides are TGTGTCACGTATCGGGACAGGGATGTTGTTATATACGAGCAGTACTTC. The rearrangement joins TRBV10-3 to TRBJ2-7, with TRBD1 identical over 9 bases. Germline CDR1 and CDR2: ENHRY and SYGVKD. This CDR3 is built from 16 residues.

At least ten counts were recorded for this clonotype. V is TRBV20-1 and J is TRBJ2-1, with TRBD2 identical over 9 bases. Germline lookup yields CDR1 DFQATT and CDR2 SNEGSKA (reference sequence). Losses at the gene ends were 6 bases for V and 8 bases for J; bases not matched to a gene: 17. There are 16 residues in the CDR3. CDR3 in DNA: TGCAGTGCCCCGCGGATGGGGGCGGGGGGGGCCGATGAGCAGTTCTTC. Translated, it gives CSAPRMGAGGADEQFF.

This clonotype has at least ten counts. The chain joins TRBV11-2 to TRBJ2-5, with 8 positions matching TRBD2. The CDR3 runs 16 residues. Trimming took 5 bases from V and 1 from J; bases not matched to a gene: 9. Germline-derived CDR1 and CDR2 are SGHAT and FQNNGV. The CDR3: CASSLRLARIQETQYF. CDR3 DNA sequence: TGTGCCAGCAGCCTTAGACTAGCGAGAATCCAAGAGACCCAGTACTTC.

In this sample, this clonotype turned up many times. This chain joins TRBV10-3 and TRBJ1-3, with a weak D call TRBD1 (5 bases). The germline CDR1 and CDR2 sequences are ENHRY and SYGVKD. The CDR3 covers 14 residues. V lost 4 bases and J 4 bases, leaving 11 bases between the germline ends. CDR3 amino acids: CAISVSGAGNTIYF. The CDR3 nucleotides are TGTGCCATCAGTGTGAGTGGGGCCGGAAACACCATATATTTT.

This clonotype came up a few times. This chain links TRBV27 with TRBJ2-2; 13 nucleotides match TRBD2. CDR3 length: 16 residues. CDR1 and CDR2 from the germline V gene are MNHEY and SMNVEV (reference sequence). V gave up 3 bases and J gave up 5 bases; unmatched junction bases: 3. CDR3 loop: CASSFKTSGRTGELFF. Written as DNA, the CDR3 is TGTGCCAGCAGTTTCAAGACTAGCGGGAGGACCGGGGAGCTGTTTTTT.

In this sample, this clonotype turned up many times. The rearrangement uses TRBV6-2 or TRBV6-3 and TRBJ2-5; 9 bases map to TRBD1. The CDR3 is made up of 14 amino acids. CDR1 and CDR2 from the germline V gene are MNHEY and SVGEGT. The ends lost 5 bases at V and 6 bases at J; junction bases unmatched: 7. The CDR3 sequence is CASSGTGGGKTQYF. CDR3 in DNA: TGTGCCAGCAGTGGCACAGGGGGCGGAAAGACCCAGTACTTC.

This rearrangement joins TRBV30 to TRBJ1-1, with a possible D match to TRBD1 (6 bases). V lost 2 bases and J 5 bases, leaving 15 bases between the germline ends. Germline V lookup: CDR1 GTSNPN, CDR2 SVGIG (reference sequence). CDR3 length equals 14 residues. CDR3 coding DNA: TGTGCCTGGAGTTTAGGGGGGCTTGGTACTGAAGCTTTCTTT. It encodes CAWSLGGLGTEAFF.

This clonotype was recorded at least ten times. This sequence joins TRBV7-2 and TRBJ2-3; 9 bases are a match to TRBD2. After removal of 5 bases from V and 2 bases from J, the junction contained 11 bases not matched to a gene. The CDR3 loop spans 17 amino acids. CDR1 is SGHTA and CDR2 is FQGNSA in the germline V gene. Here the CDR3 reads CASSPLLGLAPTDTQYF. The CDR3 region has the DNA TGTGCCAGCAGCCCCTTGTTAGGACTAGCGCCCACAGATACGCAGTATTTT. Full variable domain (remainder filled in from reference TRBV7-2 and TRBJ2-3): GAGVSQSPSNKVTEKGKDVELRCDPISGHTALYWYRQSLGQGLEFLIYFQGNSAPDKSGLPSDRFSAERTGGSVSTLTIQRTQQEDSAVYLCASSPLLGLAPTDTQYFGPGTRLTVL.